The TCR beta chain under discussion was sequenced for a study of T cells in Graves' hyperthyroidism and ophthalmopathy. Findings and limits, study-wide: Researchers found most expanded thyroid clonotypes above 0.001 in blood as well.

This clonotype was counted many times. The antigen remains unidentified. Germline V gene lookup returns CDR1 DFQATT and CDR2 SNEGSKA (reference sequence). CDR3 length equals 14 residues. The V gene lost 3 bases and the J gene lost 1 base, with 10 bases spanning the gap. Amplification of TCR beta CDR3 regions used RNA as the template. When the TCR CDR3 underwent first-round RT-PCR, the HTBI primer set was used. In TCRdb, the multiplex PCR reads were re-called with MiXCR into one record per CDR3 protein. The data contain around 350,000 distinct CDR3 sequences, about 18% of them seen just once; the ten biggest clones take up 3.5% to 4%.

The TCR sequence derives from a woman aged 18-29 years with Graves' hyperthyroidism. The chain recombines TRBV20-1 with TRBJ1-5; maybe TRBD1 (5 bases). The sample was blood. The chain's CDR3 is CSARTAGSNQPQHF. The DNA of the CDR3 is TGCAGTGCTAGGACGGCAGGGAGCAATCAGCCCCAGCATTTT.